This passage covers 4 T cell receptor beta chains from one sample sequenced in a study of cytomegalovirus exposure and HLA in healthy donors. The study ran its PCR with 60 Vbeta and 13 Jbeta primers. This table comes from immunoSEQ multiplex PCR, and its TCRdb copy is limited to in-frame clones, with some not included. This sample has fewer than 200,000 clones, with less than 85% found just once. The sequenced material came from PBMCs. Source of these receptors: a middle-aged man in good health and CMV-seronegative.

In this sample, this clone turned up a few times. This rearrangement joins TRBV12-5 to TRBJ2-6; D is unclear. V dropped 5 bases and J dropped 0 bases, with 14 bases sitting between them. Germline CDR1 reads LGHNT; CDR2 reads FRNRAP. The CDR3 is 17 residues long. In DNA form, the CDR3 reads TGTGCTAGTGGTCCAACTCCAGGAAACTCTGGGGCCAACGTCCTGACTTTC. Translation gives CASGPTPGNSGANVLTF.

The CDR3 DNA is TGTGCCAGCAGTCCGGGTCTGTCCTACGAGCAGTACTTC. Translated, it gives CASSPGLSYEQYF. The J gene is TRBJ2-7, the V gene TRBV27, with D unresolved. The ends were cut back, 5 bases at V and 1 base at J, with 9 bases in the middle. The germline CDR1 and CDR2 sequences are MNHEY and SMNVEV (reference sequence). The length of the CDR3 is 13 residues.

In its sample, this clone was seen a few times. This chain links TRBV9 with TRBJ2-3, with 9 bases matching TRBD2. CDR3 length: 15 amino acids. CDR1 is SGDLS and CDR2 is YYNGEE in the germline V gene. V trimming: 2 bases; J trimming: 6 bases; junction bases outside the gene matches: 7. The CDR3 coding sequence is TGTGCCAGCAGCGTGAGTAGCGGGGGACCGGATACGCAGTATTTT. Translated, it gives CASSVSSGGPDTQYF.

V gene TRBV19 combines with J gene TRBJ1-5; D may be TRBD1 (6 bases). CDR3 length: 14 residues. V lost 5 bases, J lost 3 bases, and 11 bases lay in between. Germline V gene lookup returns CDR1 LNHDA and CDR2 SQIVND (reference sequence). CDR3 sequence (DNA): TGTGCCAGTAGTGACAGGTGGCTCAATCAGCCCCAGCATTTT. This codes for CASSDRWLNQPQHF.